The 24 T cell receptor beta chains below were found in one sample sequenced in a study of T-cell reconstitution after alpha-beta-depleted transplantation in children. Using unique molecular identifiers, the investigators prepared the TCRbeta library. TCRdb called the PCR reads again in MiXCR, with one record for every CDR3 protein. Of just under 350,000 distinct CDR3 sequences listed, around 15% are singletons. The sequencing here drew on PBMCs, mostly from graft donor cells, taken 360 days after TCRalphabeta/CD19-depleted stem cell transplant. The receptors stem from a male patient between 2 and 10 years old who had a stem cell transplant for acute lymphoblastic leukemia, so the T cells may come from the graft donor.

In its sample, this clonotype was seen a few times. The chain employs TRBV29-1 and TRBJ2-6; D uncertain. This CDR3 is 13 amino acids long. The V gene's germline CDR1 is SQVTM and CDR2 ANQGSEA. V was clipped by 7 bases and J by 2 bases, with 9 bases between them. Written as DNA, the CDR3 is TGCAGCGCCACAAAGGCTGGGGCCAACGTCCTGACTTTC. Translated, it gives CSATKAGANVLTF. Combining the CDR3 with reference TRBV29-1 and TRBJ2-6 gives the whole variable domain SAVISQKPSRDICQRGTSLTIQCQVDSQVTMMFWYRQQPGQSLTLIATANQGSEATYESGFVIDKFPISRPNLTFSTLTVSNMSPEDSSIYLCSATKAGANVLTFGAGSRLTVL.

The chain recombines TRBV28 with TRBJ1-5; TRBD1 aligns across 7 bases. V gave up 2 bases and J gave up 6 bases; unmatched junction bases: 7. This CDR3 region has 15 residues. Germline values: CDR1 MDHEN, CDR2 SYDVKM. CDR3 in amino acids: CASSLITGDTQPQHF. The CDR3 coding sequence is TGTGCCAGCAGTTTAATTACAGGGGATACTCAGCCCCAGCATTTT.

The chain uses TRBV29-1 and TRBJ1-1; D is undetermined. The CDR3 length is 12 residues. V lost 1 base, J lost 12 bases, and 15 bases lay in between. In germline, CDR1 is SQVTM, CDR2 ANQGSEA. DNA of the CDR3: TGCAGCGTTGAAGGCGGATCCCCTCCCACTTTCTTT. This encodes CSVEGGSPPTFF.

This clonotype has more than one count but fewer than ten. This chain uses TRBV20-1 with TRBJ1-1; TRBD1 is a possible D gene (6 bases). CDR3 length: 14 residues. The germline CDR1 and CDR2 sequences are DFQATT and SNEGSKA (reference sequence). Trimming stripped 2 bases from V and 2 bases from J, with 12 bases between. The DNA for the CDR3 is TGCAGTGCTAGACGGGCAGGGGTAAACACTGAAGCTTTCTTT. The encoded protein is CSARRAGVNTEAFF.

About this clonotype itself: Possible read error: a much larger clone is one base away. The V gene is TRBV15, the J gene TRBJ1-1; D might be TRBD1 (6 bases). Germline CDR1 reads LNHNV; CDR2 reads YYDKDF (reference sequence). The CDR3 consists of 16 residues. Trimming shortened V by 0 bases and J by 0 bases, and 11 bases separated the two germline ends. The CDR3 is CATSRDLYRVNTEAFF. CDR3 DNA: TGTGCCACCAGCAGAGATTTGTACAGGGTGAACACTGAAGCTTTCTTT.

V gene TRBV12-3 or TRBV12-4 combines with J gene TRBJ1-3; D unresolved. The CDR3 loop spans 10 amino acids. V was shortened by 2 bases and J by 9 bases, with 2 bases between the two germline ends. CDR3 residues: CASSLSTIYF. CDR3 in DNA: TGTGCCAGCAGTTTATCCACCATATATTTT.

Only one count was recorded for this clonotype. A much larger clone lies one base from this, so it may be a read error. This sequence joins TRBV7-9 and TRBJ1-2; tentatively, D is TRBD1 (5 bases). The length of the CDR3 is 15 residues. From germline, CDR1 is SEHNR and CDR2 FQNEAQ (reference sequence). The chain's CDR3 is CTSSPSPRVNYGYTF. DNA of the CDR3: TGTACCAGCAGCCCGTCTCCCAGGGTAAACTATGGCTACACCTTC.

This clonotype was observed a few times. The chain recombines TRBV7-9 with TRBJ2-3; possible D gene TRBD1, 5 bases. This CDR3 spans 15 amino acids. Germline V gene data show CDR1 as SEHNR and CDR2 as FQNEAQ (reference sequence). The V gene lost 0 bases and the J gene lost 5 bases, with 12 bases spanning the gap. The CDR3: CASSLAPGYRDTQYF. In nucleotides, the CDR3 is TGTGCCAGCAGCTTAGCCCCAGGGTACAGAGATACGCAGTATTTT.

The gene calls are TRBV28 and TRBJ1-3; 7 bases fit TRBD1. The length of the CDR3 is 18 residues. V dropped 6 bases and J dropped 0; count of bases not matched to a gene: 14. CDR1 is MDHEN and CDR2 is SYDVKM in the germline V gene. For the CDR3, the DNA is TGTGCCAGCAGGTCACCACCGGACAGGCCATTCTCTGGAAACACCATATATTTT. Translated, it gives CASRSPPDRPFSGNTIYF.

This clonotype has just a few counts. Written as DNA, the CDR3 is TGTGCCAGCAGCTTATTGTTAGCGGGAGAATACAATGAGCAGTTCTTC. Amino acids: CASSLLLAGEYNEQFF. The genes are TRBV7-6 and TRBJ2-1; 9 nucleotides agree with TRBD2. Germline V CDR1 and CDR2: SGHVS, FNYEAQ. Trimming cost V 2 bases and J 4 bases; bases outside gene matches: 6. This CDR3 is built from 16 residues. Looking up the rest from reference TRBV7-6 and TRBJ2-1 gives the full variable domain: GAGVSQSPRYKVTKRGQDVALRCDPISGHVSLYWYRQALGQGPEFLTYFNYEAQQDKSGLPNDRFSAERPEGSISTLTIQRTEQRDSAMYRCASSLLLAGEYNEQFFGPGTRLTVL.

The rearrangement joins TRBV12-3 or TRBV12-4 to TRBJ1-2, with TRBD1 matching 7 bases. J gave up 0 bases and V 3 bases, and 7 bases lay outside the gene matches. CDR3 length: 16 residues. This CDR3 is CASSFNRGFPNYGYTF. In DNA, the CDR3 is TGTGCCAGCAGTTTTAACAGGGGTTTCCCTAACTATGGCTACACCTTC.

This chain connects TRBV6-1 to TRBJ2-1, with 9 bases that match TRBD2. Trimming took 6 bases from V and 7 from J; bases not matched to a gene: 7. CDR3 length: 14 residues. Germline loops: CDR1 MNHNS, CDR2 SASEGT. The CDR3 DNA reads TGTGCCAGCAGCGGGACTAGCAGACTAAATGAGCAGTTCTTC. This translates into CASSGTSRLNEQFF.

The gene calls are TRBV7-2 and TRBJ1-1; the D gene is possibly TRBD1 (5 bases). Germline V gene data show CDR1 as SGHTA and CDR2 as FQGNSA. V was shortened by 4 bases and J by 3 bases, with 18 bases between the two germline ends. The CDR3 sequence is 16 residues long. The DNA of the CDR3 is TGTGCCAGCAGCTCCCGGGGGGGATTGGGGGACACTGAAGCTTTCTTT. Translation: CASSSRGGLGDTEAFF.

This clonotype has a handful of counts. This rearrangement joins TRBV5-1 to TRBJ2-2; TRBD2 agrees at 8 bases. V lost 1 base to trimming and J lost 3 bases; unmatched junction nucleotides: 8. The length of the CDR3 is 17 residues. In germline, CDR1 is SGHRS, CDR2 YFSETQ. The CDR3 reads CASSLTGGRLYTGELFF. The CDR3 DNA reads TGCGCCAGCAGCTTGACTGGCGGGAGGTTATACACCGGGGAGCTGTTTTTT.

This clonotype was picked up many times. This sequence joins TRBV20-1 and TRBJ1-5; D unresolved. The CDR3 totals 14 residues. The V end was cut by 6 bases, the J end by 0 bases, with 12 bases between. Germline CDR1 and CDR2: DFQATT and SNEGSKA (reference sequence). The CDR3 DNA follows: TGCAGTGCCCCGGGGTTCTTTAGCAATCAGCCCCAGCATTTT. Its protein is CSAPGFFSNQPQHF.

This clonotype was counted at least ten times. V and J are TRBV29-1 and TRBJ2-7; D is possibly TRBD2 (5 bases). The CDR3 runs to 13 residues. Germline-derived CDR1 and CDR2 are SQVTM and ANQGSEA. V dropped 6 bases and J dropped 3 bases, with 15 bases sitting between them. This chain's CDR3 is CSVVDWERYEQYF. DNA for the CDR3: TGCAGCGTAGTAGACTGGGAGCGCTACGAGCAGTACTTC.

This clonotype was observed a handful of times. The rearrangement uses TRBV4-1 and TRBJ1-1; the D gene is possibly TRBD1 (5 bases). Trimming removed 4 bases from V and 11 bases from J, with 20 bases in between. Germline CDR1 is MGHRA and CDR2 is YSYEKL. The CDR3 length is 14 residues. The CDR3, as DNA: TGCGCCAGCAGCCCAGAGACAGAAGGAGGGAAGGCTTTCTTT. Translating gives CASSPETEGGKAFF.

V gene TRBV6-1 combines with J gene TRBJ2-6, with 8 bases that match TRBD1. CDR3 length: 16 residues. CDR1 and CDR2 (germline): MNHNS, SASEGT. The V segment lost 8 bases and the J segment 0 bases; nucleotides outside the gene matches: 6. Here the CDR3 DNA reads TGTGCCAGCCAGGGGGCTTTCAGCTCTGGGGCCAACGTCCTGACTTTC. It specifies CASQGAFSSGANVLTF.

In this sample, this clonotype turned up a few times. The chain recombines TRBV12-3 or TRBV12-4 with TRBJ2-7; no clear D. This CDR3 region has 14 residues. Trimming took off 3 bases at V and 2 bases at J, with 11 bases between the two ends. The CDR3 DNA follows: TGTGCCAGCAGTTTTGCGCCCGCAGCCTACGAGCAGTACTTC. Residues: CASSFAPAAYEQYF.

A few counts support this clonotype. The chain is built from TRBV20-1 and TRBJ1-4; no clear D gene. Germline values: CDR1 DFQATT, CDR2 SNEGSKA (reference sequence). This CDR3 comprises 15 residues. Trimming took 4 bases from V and 6 from J, leaving 18 bases between them. CDR3 sequence: CSAMMQPLHDEKLFF. CDR3 in DNA: TGCAGTGCTATGATGCAGCCCTTACATGATGAAAAACTGTTTTTT.

This clonotype was found a few times. J is TRBJ2-3 and V is TRBV20-1; D not resolved. Germline assignment: CDR1 DFQATT and CDR2 SNEGSKA (reference sequence). The V and J ends lost 1 base and 1 base respectively, with 24 bases between them. The length of the CDR3 is 19 residues. Here the CDR3 reads CSARGDRTKERSGTDTQYF. The CDR3 bases are TGCAGTGCTAGAGGTGACCGCACCAAGGAACGTTCAGGCACAGATACGCAGTATTTT.

On this clonotype: Just one base apart from a much larger clone, this may be a read error. CDR3 coding DNA: TGTGCCATCAGTCGGACTAGCGGGAGCACAGATACGCAGTATTTT. Translating it yields CAISRTSGSTDTQYF. This sequence joins TRBV10-3 and TRBJ2-3; 11 bases line up with TRBD2. V was pared by 5 bases and J by 0 bases, with 1 base of the junction left unmatched. The CDR3 has 15 residues. Germline loops: CDR1 ENHRY, CDR2 SYGVKD.

This clonotype came up many times. The CDR3 DNA sequence: TGTGCCAGCAGTGAAACGGTGTGGGGCGTGACAGATACGCAGTATTTT. Translation gives CASSETVWGVTDTQYF. The chain is built from TRBV2 and TRBJ2-3; weak D call: TRBD1 (5 bases). CDR1 is SNHLY and CDR2 is FYNNEI in the germline V gene. The CDR3 has 16 residues. V gave up 2 bases and J gave up 3 bases, with 15 bases separating them.

The chain is built from TRBV28 and TRBJ2-7; possible D gene TRBD1, 7 bases. The CDR3 consists of 16 residues. Germline V gene lookup returns CDR1 MDHEN and CDR2 SYDVKM. Trimming pared 5 bases from V and 0 bases from J, leaving 17 bases between. The CDR3 nucleotides read TGTGCCAGCAGTGGAGGAGGGGGCCACAGCTCCTACGAGCAGTACTTC. This translates into CASSGGGGHSSYEQYF.